Each of the 26 T cell receptor beta chains below was sequenced from the same sample in a study of T cells in Graves' hyperthyroidism and ophthalmopathy. Amplified TCR beta CDR3 regions came from RNA transcripts. The HTBI primer set was used in a first-round RT-PCR of the TCR CDR3. TCRdb independently ran MiXCR on the multiplex PCR reads; one entry per CDR3 protein. The sample records around 190,000 distinct CDR3 sequences, less than 20% being singletons. Sequences were obtained from blood. The source of these receptors is a woman aged 50 to 60 with Graves' hyperthyroidism.

This clonotype was detected only a few times. The V gene is TRBV4-2, the J gene TRBJ2-5, with D uncertain. This CDR3 contains 14 residues. Trimming pared 2 bases from V and 5 bases from J, leaving 12 bases between. Germline V CDR1 and CDR2: LGHNA, YNFKEQ. The CDR3 is CASSQPFFSETQYF. The CDR3 nucleotides are TGTGCCAGCAGCCAACCCTTCTTTTCGGAGACCCAGTACTTC.

This clonotype was seen a handful of times. This sequence joins TRBV19 and TRBJ2-1; no definite D call. The germline CDR1 and CDR2 sequences are LNHDA and SQIVND (reference sequence). The V and J ends lost 6 bases and 0 bases respectively, with 15 bases between them. CDR3 length: 16 residues. Here the CDR3 reads CASSVSAESSYNEQFF. The DNA for the CDR3 is TGTGCCAGTAGCGTTTCAGCAGAGAGCTCCTACAATGAGCAGTTCTTC.

This clonotype has just one count. The V call is TRBV5-6, the J call TRBJ1-2; maybe TRBD1 (5 bases). The germline V and J ends were trimmed by 7 bases and 0 bases, with 13 bases remaining between them. This CDR3 is built from 14 residues. Looked up from germline, CDR1 is SGHDT and CDR2 is YYEEEE. The CDR3, as DNA: TGTGCCAGCTTCCGACAGCCTTCTAACTATGGCTACACCTTC. Protein sequence: CASFRQPSNYGYTF.

This clonotype was observed at least ten times. The chain uses TRBV20-1 and TRBJ1-1, with D possibly TRBD1 on 5 matching bases. The CDR3 has 15 residues. Trimming left V 5 bases short and J 1 base short, with 17 bases between. Germline CDR1 and CDR2: DFQATT and SNEGSKA (reference sequence). The CDR3 here is CSAADPRRGNTEAFF. The CDR3 coding sequence is TGCAGTGCTGCGGACCCGAGGAGGGGGAACACTGAAGCTTTCTTT.

This clonotype occurred many times. The rearrangement links TRBV12-3 or TRBV12-4 to TRBJ2-1; possibly TRBD2 for D (6 bases). V shed 1 base and J shed 0 bases, with 22 bases lying between them. The CDR3 is 20 residues long. The CDR3 DNA is TGTGCCAGCAGTTTAGGGCTAGCGCCCCGACGTACTAGCTCCTACAATGAGCAGTTCTTC. Translating it yields CASSLGLAPRRTSSYNEQFF.

This clonotype was detected ten times or more. This chain links TRBV9 with TRBJ1-1; 8 bases are shared with TRBD1. Per the germline V gene, CDR1 is SGDLS and CDR2 is YYNGEE. This CDR3 spans 16 amino acids. Trimming cost V 0 bases and J 0 bases; bases outside gene matches: 4. CDR3 protein: CASSVAGGSMNTEAFF. The CDR3 DNA follows: TGTGCCAGCAGCGTAGCAGGGGGCTCTATGAACACTGAAGCTTTCTTT.

This clonotype was detected only a few times. The chain joins TRBV5-1 to TRBJ2-4, with 8 bases identical to TRBD2. V dropped 3 bases and J dropped 0; count of bases not matched to a gene: 2. This CDR3 comprises 15 residues. Germline V lookup: CDR1 SGHRS, CDR2 YFSETQ. The CDR3 reads CASSSGGVAKNIQYF. The DNA of the CDR3 is TGCGCCAGCAGCTCCGGGGGGGTAGCCAAAAACATTCAGTACTTC. Looking up the rest from reference TRBV5-1 and TRBJ2-4 gives the full variable domain: KAGVTQTPRYLIKTRGQQVTLSCSPISGHRSVSWYQQTPGQGLQFLFEYFSETQRNKGNFPGRFSGRQFSNSRSEMNVSTLELGDSALYLCASSSGGVAKNIQYFGAGTRLSVL.

In this sample, this clonotype turned up many times. This rearrangement joins TRBV12-5 to TRBJ2-2; 10 positions match TRBD1. The junction had 5 bases not matched to a gene; V was cut back by 4 bases and J by 3 bases. The germline CDR1 and CDR2 sequences are LGHNT and FRNRAP. This CDR3 is 16 amino acids long. The CDR3 DNA is TGTGCTAGTGGTTCGGGACAGGGGCTTGACACCGGGGAGCTGTTTTTT. Translation gives CASGSGQGLDTGELFF.

This clonotype was picked up a small number of times. The chain employs TRBV10-3 and TRBJ1-2; TRBD1 matches 7 bases. CDR1 ENHRY and CDR2 SYGVKD come from the germline V gene. The CDR3 contains 13 residues. The ends lost 8 bases at V and 8 bases at J; junction bases unmatched: 11. The CDR3 region is CAIGEDRRAGYTF. Written as DNA, the CDR3 is TGTGCCATCGGGGAGGACAGGCGGGCCGGCTACACCTTC.

In this sample, this clonotype turned up many times. The chain employs TRBV7-9 and TRBJ2-7; 9 bases align to TRBD1. With V trimmed by 2 bases and J by 1 base, 9 bases remained unmatched. In germline, CDR1 is SEHNR, CDR2 FQNEAQ (reference sequence). The CDR3 has 17 amino acids. The CDR3 DNA sequence: TGTGCCAGCAGCTTAACCGGGACAGGGAAAGAGTCCTACGAGCAGTACTTC. Residues: CASSLTGTGKESYEQYF.

The chain carries TRBV30 and TRBJ1-1; no clear D gene. Germline loops: CDR1 GTSNPN, CDR2 SVGIG (reference sequence). V was pared by 2 bases and J by 1 base, with 14 bases between. CDR3 size: 15 residues. The CDR3 DNA reads TGTGCCTGGAGTCAAACTCCGTCAGGGAACACTGAAGCTTTCTTT. Translating it yields CAWSQTPSGNTEAFF.

The genes are TRBV29-1 and TRBJ1-2; D is unresolved. Germline V lookup: CDR1 SQVTM, CDR2 ANQGSEA. Trimming shortened V by 3 bases and J by 1 base, and 3 bases separated the two germline ends. The CDR3 spans 11 residues. Here the CDR3 DNA reads TGCAGCGTTGACTATAACTATGGCTACACCTTC. Amino acids: CSVDYNYGYTF.

The sample holds many counts of this clonotype. The chain combines TRBV3-1 with TRBJ2-1; 12 bases align to TRBD1. CDR3 size: 18 residues. The ends lost 4 bases at V and 9 bases at J; junction bases unmatched: 16. Germline CDR1 and CDR2: LGHDT and YNNKEL (reference sequence). The DNA of the CDR3 is TGTGCCAGCAGCCTCAACACCGGGGGACAGGGGGCGGCAGGTGAGCAGTTCTTC. This gives the protein CASSLNTGGQGAAGEQFF.

Comments on this clonotype: A much larger clone differs from this one at a single base, so this may be a read error. The chain combines TRBV5-1 with TRBJ2-7, with a possible D match to TRBD2 (6 bases). Germline V gene sequence: CDR1 SGHRS, CDR2 YFSETQ. The CDR3 has 15 amino acids. V was pared by 3 bases and J by 6 bases, with 19 bases between. CDR3 residues: CASSWESEGFGEQYF. The CDR3, as DNA: TGCGCCAGCAGCTGGGAGTCGGAGGGTTTCGGCGAGCAGTACTTC.

This clonotype was picked up a small number of times. This sequence joins TRBV20-1 and TRBJ2-7, with TRBD2 identical over 9 bases. The CDR3 runs 17 residues. Unmatched junction bases numbered 14, after V lost 5 bases and J lost 0 bases. The germline CDR1 and CDR2 sequences are DFQATT and SNEGSKA (reference sequence). CDR3 coding DNA: TGCAGTGCTCTCCCCCCTAGCGGGAACCTCCACTCCTACGAGCAGTACTTC. As protein: CSALPPSGNLHSYEQYF.

This clonotype came up many times. The chain employs TRBV6-2 or TRBV6-3 and TRBJ2-3; no clear D. Trimming took off 2 bases at V and 4 bases at J, with 4 bases between the two ends. There are 12 residues in the CDR3. CDR1 is MNHEY, CDR2 SVGEGT, per germline. Written as DNA, the CDR3 is TGTGCCAGCAGTTACGTAGCAGATACGCAGTATTTT. Protein sequence: CASSYVADTQYF.

This clonotype was seen a handful of times. The genes are TRBV19 and TRBJ1-5; D gene uncertain. The V gene's germline CDR1 is LNHDA and CDR2 SQIVND (reference sequence). This CDR3 contains 17 residues. Trimming shortened V by 3 bases and J by 1 base, and 16 bases separated the two germline ends. CDR3 coding DNA: TGTGCCAGTAGTATTCGGACGGCGGGCGCCAGCAATCAGCCCCAGCATTTT. This translates into CASSIRTAGASNQPQHF.

The table lists this clonotype with many counts. The V and J genes are TRBV9 and TRBJ2-1, with TRBD2 matching over 7 bases. V lost 3 bases to trimming and J lost 3 bases; unmatched junction nucleotides: 9. This CDR3 is 16 amino acids long. CDR1 is SGDLS, CDR2 YYNGEE, per germline. Written as DNA, the CDR3 is TGTGCCAGCAGCGGGGGAGGGAGGGAAAGCTACAATGAGCAGTTCTTC. This encodes CASSGGGRESYNEQFF.

The sample holds many counts of this clonotype. The chain recombines TRBV6-1 with TRBJ1-1; 8 positions agree with TRBD1. Germline CDR1 MNHNS, CDR2 SASEGT. The CDR3 runs 14 residues. V lost 5 bases, J lost 5 bases, and 7 bases stayed unmatched. CDR3 residues: CASSPGTGRTEAFF. The CDR3 DNA follows: TGTGCCAGCAGTCCCGGGACAGGTCGGACTGAAGCTTTCTTT.

In this sample, this clonotype turned up a few times. The gene calls are TRBV4-1 and TRBJ2-5; the match to TRBD1 covers 7 bases. V lost 2 bases and J lost 5; bases outside the gene matches: 5. The germline V gene encodes CDR1 MGHRA and CDR2 YSYEKL. CDR3 size: 14 residues. The CDR3 coding sequence is TGCGCCAGCAGCCAACCCAGGGGGATGGAGACCCAGTACTTC. Translated, it gives CASSQPRGMETQYF.

J is TRBJ2-3 and V is TRBV7-2; unclear D gene. The CDR3 totals 15 residues. Germline CDR1 is SGHTA and CDR2 is FQGNSA. Trimming took off 3 bases at V and 3 bases at J, with 13 bases between the two ends. The CDR3 is CASSFSVFSTDTQYF. Here the CDR3 DNA reads TGTGCCAGCAGCTTTTCCGTTTTTAGTACAGATACGCAGTATTTT.

This clonotype was counted ten times or more. The V call is TRBV28, the J call TRBJ1-2; the D gene is possibly TRBD1 (5 bases). CDR3 length equals 15 residues. Trimming took off 5 bases at V and 5 bases at J, with 18 bases between the two ends. The V gene's germline CDR1 is MDHEN and CDR2 SYDVKM. The CDR3 DNA sequence: TGTGCCAGCAGTGGACGGGACCCTTTGGCGTATGGCTACACCTTC. As protein: CASSGRDPLAYGYTF.

This clonotype was seen many times. J is TRBJ1-6 and V is TRBV27; D is perhaps TRBD1 (6 bases). The CDR3 spans 15 residues. Germline assignment: CDR1 MNHEY and CDR2 SMNVEV (reference sequence). V was clipped by 6 bases and J by 5 bases, with 14 bases between them. In nucleotides, the CDR3 is TGTGCCAGCAGGCTCGCCGGGGGCAATAATTCACCCCTCCACTTT. Translating it yields CASRLAGGNNSPLHF.

This clonotype was seen a few times. A read error is possible here, since a much larger clone lies one base away. The V gene is TRBV27, the J gene TRBJ2-7, with D uncertain. The end of the DNA fits TRBJ2-1 better, so the J call may be wrong. The germline V gene has CDR1 MNHEY and CDR2 SMNVEV (reference sequence). This CDR3 has 13 residues. CDR3 coding DNA: TGTGCCAGCAGTTTGCGCCCCTCCTACGAGCAGTTCTTC. Translation gives CASSLRPSYEQFF.

This clonotype was counted many times. V is TRBV6-1 and J is TRBJ1-5; the match to TRBD1 covers 9 bases. V shed 1 base, J shed 5 bases, and the junction held 6 bases outside the gene matches. The CDR3 is made up of 16 amino acids. Per germline, CDR1 MNHNS and CDR2 SASEGT. The CDR3 region has the DNA TGTGCCAGCAGTGAAGTGGACAGGGGCGGATATCAGCCCCAGCATTTT. This codes for CASSEVDRGGYQPQHF.

In its sample, this clonotype was seen once. The rearrangement uses TRBV28 and TRBJ1-1; 7 bases align to TRBD1. CDR1 is MDHEN, CDR2 SYDVKM, per germline. The CDR3 covers 14 residues. Trimming cost V 5 bases and J 4 bases; bases outside gene matches: 7. CDR3 region: CASSHPWDSTEAFF. CDR3 DNA: TGTGCCAGCAGTCACCCCTGGGACAGCACTGAAGCTTTCTTT.